This T cell receptor (beta chain) was captured by sequencing in a study of T-cell reconstitution after alpha-beta-depleted transplantation in children. In its sample, this clonotype was seen a few times. Researchers prepared the TCRbeta library using unique molecular identifiers, the study reports. TCRdb fed the PCR reads into MiXCR, producing one record per CDR3 protein. The table records hundreds of thousands of distinct CDR3 sequences, more than 9% of them present only once. The CDR3 spans 14 residues. Trimming removed 5 bases from V and 0 bases from J, with 11 bases in between. Germline V gives CDR1 LNHNV, CDR2 YYDKDF (reference sequence).

The J gene is TRBJ2-7, the V gene TRBV15; D not certain. The sample here was PBMCs from the stem cell graft donor, taken from the stem cell graft. This receptor was identified in a human donor who donated a stem cell graft to a child with acute myeloid leukemia. Written as DNA, the CDR3 is TGTGCCACCAGCCCCCGGACGTTCTCCTACGAGCAGTACTTC. The encoded protein is CATSPRTFSYEQYF.